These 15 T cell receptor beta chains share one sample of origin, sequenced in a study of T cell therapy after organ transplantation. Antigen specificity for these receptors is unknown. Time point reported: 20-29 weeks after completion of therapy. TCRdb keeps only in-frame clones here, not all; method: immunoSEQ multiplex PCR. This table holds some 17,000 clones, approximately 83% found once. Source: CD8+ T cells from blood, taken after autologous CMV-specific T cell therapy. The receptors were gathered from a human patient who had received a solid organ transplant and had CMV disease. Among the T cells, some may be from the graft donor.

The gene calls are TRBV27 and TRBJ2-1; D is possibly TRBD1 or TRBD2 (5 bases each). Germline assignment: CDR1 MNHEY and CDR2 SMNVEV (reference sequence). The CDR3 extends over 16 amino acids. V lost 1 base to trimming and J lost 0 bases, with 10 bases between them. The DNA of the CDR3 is TGTGCCAGCAGTTTATTTAGCGACAGCTCCTACAATGAGCAGTTCTTC. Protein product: CASSLFSDSSYNEQFF.

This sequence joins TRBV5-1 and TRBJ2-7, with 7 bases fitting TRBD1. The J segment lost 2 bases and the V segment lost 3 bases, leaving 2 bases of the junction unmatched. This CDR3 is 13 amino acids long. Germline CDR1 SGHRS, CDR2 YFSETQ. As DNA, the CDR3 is TGCGCCAGCAGCTCGGGACAGACCTACGAGCAGTACTTC. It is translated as CASSSGQTYEQYF.

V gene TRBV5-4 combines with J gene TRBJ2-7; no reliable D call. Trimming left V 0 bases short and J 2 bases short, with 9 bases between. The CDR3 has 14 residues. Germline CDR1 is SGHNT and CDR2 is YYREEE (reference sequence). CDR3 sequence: CASSLGSAPYEQYF. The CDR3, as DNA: TGTGCCAGCAGCTTGGGTTCAGCACCCTACGAGCAGTACTTC.

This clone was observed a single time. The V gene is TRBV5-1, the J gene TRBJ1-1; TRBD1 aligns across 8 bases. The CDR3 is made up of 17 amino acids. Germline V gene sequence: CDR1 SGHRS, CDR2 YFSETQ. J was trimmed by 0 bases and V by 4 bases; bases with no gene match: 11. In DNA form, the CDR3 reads TGCGCCAGCAGCACGAAACAGGGGGGAATCATGAACACTGAAGCTTTCTTT. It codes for CASSTKQGGIMNTEAFF.

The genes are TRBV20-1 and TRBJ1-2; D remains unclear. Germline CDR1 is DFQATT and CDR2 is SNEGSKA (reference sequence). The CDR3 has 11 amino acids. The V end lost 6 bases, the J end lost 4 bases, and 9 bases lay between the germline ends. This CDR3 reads CSAGGFYGYTF. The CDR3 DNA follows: TGCAGTGCCGGCGGGTTCTATGGCTACACCTTC.

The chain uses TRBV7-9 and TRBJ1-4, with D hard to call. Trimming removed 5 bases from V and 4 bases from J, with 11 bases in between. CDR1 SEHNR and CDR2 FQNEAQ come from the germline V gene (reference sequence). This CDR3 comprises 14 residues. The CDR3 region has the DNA TGTGCCAGCAGCCCCCTAGAAGTTAATGAAAAACTGTTTTTT. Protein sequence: CASSPLEVNEKLFF.

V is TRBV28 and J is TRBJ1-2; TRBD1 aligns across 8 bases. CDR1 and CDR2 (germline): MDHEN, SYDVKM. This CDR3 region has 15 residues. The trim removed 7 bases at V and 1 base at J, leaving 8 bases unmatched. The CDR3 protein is CASTLTGAINYGYTF. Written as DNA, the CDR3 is TGTGCCAGCACCTTGACAGGGGCCATTAACTATGGCTACACCTTC.

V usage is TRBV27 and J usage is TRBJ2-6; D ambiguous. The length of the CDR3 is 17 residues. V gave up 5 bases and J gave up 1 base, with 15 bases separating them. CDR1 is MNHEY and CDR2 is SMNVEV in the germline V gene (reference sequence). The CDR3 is CASSPLTKISGANVLTF. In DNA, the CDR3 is TGTGCCAGCAGTCCGCTAACCAAAATATCTGGGGCCAACGTCCTGACTTTC. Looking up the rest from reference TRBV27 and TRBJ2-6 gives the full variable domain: EAQVTQNPRYLITVTGKKLTVTCSQNMNHEYMSWYRQDPGLGLRQIYYSMNVEVTDKGDVPEGYKVSRKEKRNFPLILESPSPNQTSLYFCASSPLTKISGANVLTFGAGSRLTVL.

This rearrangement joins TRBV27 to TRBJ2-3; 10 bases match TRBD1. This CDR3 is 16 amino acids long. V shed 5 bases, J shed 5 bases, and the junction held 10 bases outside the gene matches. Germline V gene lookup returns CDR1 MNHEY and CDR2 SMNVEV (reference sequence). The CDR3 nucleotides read TGTGCCAGCAGTCCAGGGACAGGGGAATTTATAGATACGCAGTATTTT. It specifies CASSPGTGEFIDTQYF.

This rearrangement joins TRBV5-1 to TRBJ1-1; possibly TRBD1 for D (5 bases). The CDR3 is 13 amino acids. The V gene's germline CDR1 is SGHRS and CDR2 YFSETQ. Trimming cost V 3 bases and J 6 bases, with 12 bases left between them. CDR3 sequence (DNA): TGCGCCAGCAGCTCGGGCGACAGACCTGAAGCTTTCTTT. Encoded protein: CASSSGDRPEAFF.

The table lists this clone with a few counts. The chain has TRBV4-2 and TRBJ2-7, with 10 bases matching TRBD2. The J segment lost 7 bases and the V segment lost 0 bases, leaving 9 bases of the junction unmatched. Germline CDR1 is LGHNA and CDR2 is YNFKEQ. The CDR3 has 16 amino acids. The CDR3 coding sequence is TGTGCCAGCAGCCAAGACAGCGGGGGGGCCTGGCGAGAGCAGTACTTC. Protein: CASSQDSGGAWREQYF.

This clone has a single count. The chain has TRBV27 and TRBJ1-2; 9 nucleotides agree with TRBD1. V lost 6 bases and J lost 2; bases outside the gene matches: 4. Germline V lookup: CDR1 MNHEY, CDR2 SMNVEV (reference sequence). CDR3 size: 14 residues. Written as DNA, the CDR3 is TGTGCCAGCAGGTGGACAGGGGAAAACTATGGCTACACCTTC. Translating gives CASRWTGENYGYTF.

CDR3 coding DNA: TGTGCCAGCAGCTTAGGCGGGAGTGGGAGAGAGACCCAGTACTTC. Its translation: CASSLGGSGRETQYF. This chain links TRBV13 with TRBJ2-5, with D maybe TRBD2 (6 bases). The V and J ends lost 0 bases and 4 bases respectively, with 12 bases between them. The CDR3 sequence is 15 residues long. Per the germline V gene, CDR1 is PRHDT and CDR2 is FYEKMQ (reference sequence).

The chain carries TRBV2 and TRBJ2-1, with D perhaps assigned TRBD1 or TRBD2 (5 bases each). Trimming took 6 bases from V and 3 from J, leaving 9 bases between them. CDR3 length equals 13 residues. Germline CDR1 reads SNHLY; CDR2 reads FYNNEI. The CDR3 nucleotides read TGTGCCAGCAGCGGGACGGACTACAATGAGCAGTTCTTC. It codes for CASSGTDYNEQFF.

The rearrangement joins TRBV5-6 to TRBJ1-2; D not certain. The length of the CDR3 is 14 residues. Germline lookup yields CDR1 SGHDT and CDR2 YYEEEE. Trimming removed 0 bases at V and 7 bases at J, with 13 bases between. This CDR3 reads CASSLVGSSGGYTF. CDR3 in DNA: TGTGCCAGCAGCTTGGTCGGTTCATCTGGTGGCTACACCTTC.